A single sample is the source of the 28 T cell receptor beta chains below, sequenced in a study of blood T cells in healthy people across ages. The use of a sample-barcoded 5' primer and a J-beta primer mix characterized a second PCR of roughly 6 to 11 cycles. TCRdb called the 5' RACE reads again in MiXCR, with one record for every CDR3 protein. The table records over a million distinct CDR3 sequences, approximately 43% of them present only once. The sequenced sample consisted of blood. The origin of the receptors is a woman younger than 35 in good health.

This clonotype was counted between two and nine times. This chain links TRBV6-2 or TRBV6-3 with TRBJ1-2, with D hard to call. The germline V gene has CDR1 MNHEY and CDR2 SVGEGT. The CDR3 is made up of 13 amino acids. V was pared by 2 bases and J by 7 bases, with 11 bases between. CDR3 coding DNA: TGTGCCAGCAGTTACGGTCGGGGAATTGGCTACACCTTC. It encodes CASSYGRGIGYTF.

This chain connects TRBV12-3 or TRBV12-4 to TRBJ2-2; D call uncertain. This CDR3 contains 16 residues. Trimming shortened V by 5 bases and J by 3 bases, and 16 bases separated the two germline ends. CDR3 sequence: CASSLKKITYTGELFF. CDR3 nucleotide sequence: TGTGCCAGCAGTCTAAAAAAAATAACCTACACCGGGGAGCTGTTTTTT.

A remark on this clonotype: The junction and the germline gene differ at one end; a read error may be behind it. The chain combines TRBV11-2 with TRBJ2-1, with a tentative D call TRBD1 (5 bases). Germline V CDR1 and CDR2: SGHAT, FQNNGV. The length of the CDR3 is 15 residues. CDR3: CASGLWSRTNNEQFF. The CDR3 DNA sequence: TGTGCCAGCGGCTTATGGTCCAGGACAAACAATGAGCAGTTCTTC.

The J gene is TRBJ1-1, the V gene TRBV5-1, with no clear D. The CDR3 contains 12 residues. Germline V gene data show CDR1 as SGHRS and CDR2 as YFSETQ. Trimming took 7 bases from V and 0 from J, leaving 7 bases between them. Here the CDR3 DNA reads TGCGCCAGCGTCGTGGTGAACACTGAAGCTTTCTTT. It yields the protein CASVVVNTEAFF.

V is TRBV6-1 and J is TRBJ1-1; D is uncertain. Trimming shortened V by 2 bases and J by 0 bases, and 10 bases separated the two germline ends. CDR1 and CDR2 (germline): MNHNS, SASEGT. CDR3 length: 15 amino acids. In nucleotides, the CDR3 is TGTGCCAGCAGTGAAATATCGGTGATGAACACTGAAGCTTTCTTT. This sequence encodes CASSEISVMNTEAFF.

This chain joins TRBV29-1 and TRBJ1-3, with D maybe TRBD1 (5 bases). In germline, CDR1 is SQVTM, CDR2 ANQGSEA. The length of the CDR3 is 14 residues. Trimming took 5 bases from V and 2 from J, leaving 13 bases between them. The CDR3 protein is CSVIARGTGNTIYF. The CDR3 nucleotides read TGCAGCGTTATTGCAAGGGGCACTGGAAACACCATATATTTT.

CDR3 sequence: CSAGQGANNYGYTF. The CDR3, as DNA: TGCAGCGCAGGGCAGGGGGCGAATAACTATGGCTACACCTTC. The chain recombines TRBV29-1 with TRBJ1-2; TRBD1 matches at 8 bases. Germline CDR1 reads SQVTM; CDR2 reads ANQGSEA. The V gene end was trimmed by 7 bases and the J gene end by 1 base; junction bases not matched to a gene: 8. The CDR3 is 14 residues long. Full variable domain (remainder filled in from reference TRBV29-1 and TRBJ1-2): SAVISQKPSRDICQRGTSLTIQCQVDSQVTMMFWYRQQPGQSLTLIATANQGSEATYESGFVIDKFPISRPNLTFSTLTVSNMSPEDSSIYLCSAGQGANNYGYTFGSGTRLTVV.

V is TRBV5-1 and J is TRBJ2-7, with 8 bases lining up with TRBD1. Germline lookup yields CDR1 SGHRS and CDR2 YFSETQ. J lost 0 bases, V lost 4 bases, and 9 bases had no gene match. The CDR3 consists of 16 residues. In DNA, the CDR3 is TGCGCCAGCAGCGGGGAACCGGGACAGGTCTCCTACGAGCAGTACTTC. As protein: CASSGEPGQVSYEQYF.

The chain has TRBV10-3 and TRBJ2-1; 8 bases line up with TRBD2. The germline CDR1 and CDR2 sequences are ENHRY and SYGVKD. There are 18 residues in the CDR3. Trimming at V came to 4 bases and at J to 7 bases, leaving 18 bases not matched to a gene. The CDR3 is CAISASGGSGSVVNEQFF. CDR3 coding DNA: TGTGCCATCAGTGCATCTGGAGGCAGCGGGAGTGTAGTGAATGAGCAGTTCTTC.

J is TRBJ2-1 and V is TRBV7-2, with D tentatively TRBD1 or TRBD2 (7 bases each). The CDR3 spans 15 residues. Germline V gene lookup returns CDR1 SGHTA and CDR2 FQGNSA. V was trimmed by 4 bases and J by 6 bases, leaving 16 bases between them. The CDR3 sequence: CASSCRQGGINEQFF. DNA for the CDR3: TGTGCCAGCAGCTGCCGACAGGGAGGGATCAATGAGCAGTTCTTC. The full variable domain, its missing parts supplied by reference TRBV7-2 and TRBJ2-1, is GAGVSQSPSNKVTEKGKDVELRCDPISGHTALYWYRQSLGQGLEFLIYFQGNSAPDKSGLPSDRFSAERTGGSVSTLTIQRTQQEDSAVYLCASSCRQGGINEQFFGPGTRLTVL.

For this clonotype: One junction end disagrees with the germline gene, perhaps due to a read error. CDR3 sequence: CVTSRDQMTEAFF. Written as DNA, the CDR3 is TGTGTCACCAGCAGAGATCAGATGACTGAAGCTTTCTTT. The chain links TRBV15 to TRBJ1-1; D unresolved. The CDR3 is made up of 13 amino acids. CDR1 LNHNV and CDR2 YYDKDF come from the germline V gene (reference sequence).

As to this clonotype: Germline and junction disagree at one end, which may indicate a read error. The V call is TRBV7-7, the J call TRBJ2-1, with TRBD2 identical over 7 bases. Germline loops: CDR1 SSHAT, CDR2 FNYEAQ (reference sequence). This CDR3 has 17 amino acids. CDR3 nucleotides: TGTGCTAGCAGCTTACATCCGAGGGGCGGGAGTGGGAATGAGCAGTTCTTC. This gives the protein CASSLHPRGGSGNEQFF.

This clonotype appeared many times. The V and J genes are TRBV12-3 or TRBV12-4 and TRBJ2-1; D might be TRBD1 (8 bases). Deletions cut 10 bases from V and 5 bases from J, with 21 bases between. The CDR3 covers 15 residues. CDR3 DNA sequence: TGTGCCACCAACGGGGGGACAGGCGGACACAATGAGCAGTTCTTC. It encodes CATNGGTGGHNEQFF.

CDR3 DNA: TGCGCCAGCAGCCTTGAGGACAAACGAGTAACTGAAGCTTTCTTT. Translating gives CASSLEDKRVTEAFF. The V and J genes are TRBV4-1 and TRBJ1-1; D might be TRBD1 (5 bases). The germline CDR1 and CDR2 sequences are MGHRA and YSYEKL. The CDR3 length is 15 residues. Trimming cost V 4 bases and J 5 bases, with 17 bases left between them.

This clonotype was seen a handful of times. The J gene is TRBJ1-2, the V gene TRBV20-1; D remains unclear. The CDR3 length is 13 residues. Deletions cut 4 bases from V and 4 bases from J, with 13 bases between. Germline V gene data show CDR1 as DFQATT and CDR2 as SNEGSKA (reference sequence). The CDR3 DNA reads as TGCAGTGCTACGTGGACCGACCCCTATGGCTACACCTTC. Its translation: CSATWTDPYGYTF.

The rearrangement joins TRBV4-3 to TRBJ1-4; D unclear. Trimming stripped 3 bases from V and 8 bases from J, with 19 bases between. The length of the CDR3 is 16 residues. CDR1 and CDR2 from the germline V gene are LGHNA and YSLEER. DNA of the CDR3: TGCGCCAGCAGCCATGCCCCCTTTGAGAGGTGGGAAAAACTGTTTTTT. Translated: CASSHAPFERWEKLFF.

CDR3 in amino acids: CATSRDLGRETQYF. The DNA of the CDR3 is TGTGCCACCAGCAGAGATCTTGGGAGAGAAACGCAGTATTTT. This chain joins TRBV15 and TRBJ2-3; tentatively, D is TRBD2 (5 bases). Germline CDR1 and CDR2: LNHNV and YYDKDF (reference sequence). The CDR3 spans 14 residues. V was clipped by 0 bases and J by 9 bases, with 13 bases between them.

This clonotype was counted between two and nine times. This chain uses TRBV27 with TRBJ1-5; 8 bases fit TRBD1. The CDR3 is made up of 15 amino acids. V gave up 4 bases and J gave up 0 bases; unmatched junction bases: 2. From germline, CDR1 is MNHEY and CDR2 SMNVEV (reference sequence). CDR3 region: CASSWTGFSNQPQHF. CDR3 in DNA: TGTGCCAGCAGTTGGACAGGGTTTAGCAATCAGCCCCAGCATTTT.

In this sample, this clonotype turned up a few times. V gene TRBV20-1 combines with J gene TRBJ2-5; tentatively, D is TRBD1 or TRBD2 (5 bases each). V shed 5 bases and J shed 1 base, with 20 bases lying between them. The CDR3 is 16 residues long. Germline CDR1 is DFQATT and CDR2 is SNEGSKA (reference sequence). CDR3 DNA: TGCAGTGCTTGGGCCCTTGGTGGGGGTGCCCAAGAGACCCAGTACTTC. Its protein is CSAWALGGGAQETQYF.

The chain couples TRBV5-1 to TRBJ2-5, with D possibly being TRBD2 (7 bases). V was shortened by 8 bases and J by 5 bases, with 22 bases between the two germline ends. The CDR3 has 15 residues. Per germline, CDR1 SGHRS and CDR2 YFSETQ. The CDR3 here is CASRTGGLDVETQYF. Written as DNA, the CDR3 is TGCGCCAGTCGAACCGGGGGGCTGGACGTGGAGACCCAGTACTTC.

Comments on this clonotype: At one end the junction does not follow the germline gene, possibly because of a read error. This sequence joins TRBV11-1 and TRBJ2-2; D might be TRBD2 (5 bases). This CDR3 contains 15 residues. The V gene's germline CDR1 is SGHAT and CDR2 FQDESV (reference sequence). The CDR3 spells CAGSFGNANTGELFF. CDR3 DNA sequence: TGTGCCGGCAGCTTCGGGAACGCGAACACCGGGGAGCTGTTTTTT. Using reference TRBV11-1 and TRBJ2-2 for the parts outside the CDR3, the full variable domain is EAEVAQSPRYKITEKSQAVAFWCDPISGHATLYWYRQILGQGPELLVQFQDESVVDDSQLPKDRFSAERLKGVDSTLKIQPAELGDSAMYLCAGSFGNANTGELFFGEGSRLTVL.

The V gene is TRBV29-1, the J gene TRBJ2-2; D is ambiguous. Trimming removed 7 bases from V and 4 bases from J, with 7 bases in between. The CDR3 extends over 11 amino acids. Germline values: CDR1 SQVTM, CDR2 ANQGSEA. Here the CDR3 reads CSGRSTGELFF. CDR3 nucleotides: TGCAGCGGGCGGAGCACCGGGGAGCTGTTTTTT.

The chain combines TRBV4-3 with TRBJ1-6; D not certain. V was cut by 0 bases and J by 3 bases, with 21 bases left in between. The length of the CDR3 is 20 residues. Germline V gene data show CDR1 as LGHNA and CDR2 as YSLEER. The CDR3 region is CASSQDLRRGQADYNSPLHF. As DNA, the CDR3 is TGCGCCAGCAGCCAAGATTTAAGGCGAGGGCAGGCAGACTATAATTCACCCCTCCACTTT.

The rearrangement joins TRBV9 to TRBJ1-2; 8 bases are a match to TRBD1. Germline assignment: CDR1 SGDLS and CDR2 YYNGEE. Germline trimming cut 3 bases from V and 7 bases from J; bases unmatched to any gene: 5. The CDR3 has 13 residues. The CDR3 loop reads CASSGPGGCGYTF. CDR3 sequence (DNA): TGTGCCAGCAGCGGGCCAGGGGGCTGTGGCTACACCTTC.

This clonotype has more than one count but fewer than ten. The genes are TRBV13 and TRBJ2-7; 10 nucleotides match TRBD2. The CDR3 extends over 17 amino acids. Germline-derived CDR1 and CDR2 are PRHDT and FYEKMQ (reference sequence). Trimming took 2 bases from V and 2 from J; bases not matched to a gene: 9. The CDR3 region has the DNA TGTGCCAGCAGCTTAAATCAGCGGGAGGGCCTAGCCTACGAGCAGTACTTC. Amino acid sequence: CASSLNQREGLAYEQYF.

The chain has TRBV14 and TRBJ2-5; the D is unclear. The tail of the sequence fits TRBJ2-7 better, so the J call may be wrong. Germline loops: CDR1 SGHDN, CDR2 FVKESK. CDR3 length equals 16 residues. The CDR3 nucleotides read TGTGCCAGCAGCGTTCCTTTTGCGGTGACCATGGGCGAGCAGTACTTC. Encoded protein: CASSVPFAVTMGEQYF.

The rearrangement uses TRBV27 and TRBJ2-2; 13 bases line up with TRBD2. The CDR3 is made up of 17 amino acids. Germline lookup yields CDR1 MNHEY and CDR2 SMNVEV (reference sequence). Trimming took 4 bases from V and 5 from J; bases not matched to a gene: 7. Here the CDR3 reads CASSSLLLAGGTGELFF. The CDR3, as DNA: TGTGCCAGCAGTTCCCTCCTACTAGCGGGAGGGACCGGGGAGCTGTTTTTT.

The V and J genes are TRBV20-1 and TRBJ2-5; TRBD2 aligns across 10 bases. The DNA matches TRBJ2-7 better at its end, which makes the J call doubtful. The CDR3 has 16 amino acids. Per germline, CDR1 DFQATT and CDR2 SNEGSKA (reference sequence). As DNA, the CDR3 is TGCAGTGCTAGAGTTTGGGCTAGCGGGAGACGTGACGAGCAGTACTTC. This translates into CSARVWASGRRDEQYF.